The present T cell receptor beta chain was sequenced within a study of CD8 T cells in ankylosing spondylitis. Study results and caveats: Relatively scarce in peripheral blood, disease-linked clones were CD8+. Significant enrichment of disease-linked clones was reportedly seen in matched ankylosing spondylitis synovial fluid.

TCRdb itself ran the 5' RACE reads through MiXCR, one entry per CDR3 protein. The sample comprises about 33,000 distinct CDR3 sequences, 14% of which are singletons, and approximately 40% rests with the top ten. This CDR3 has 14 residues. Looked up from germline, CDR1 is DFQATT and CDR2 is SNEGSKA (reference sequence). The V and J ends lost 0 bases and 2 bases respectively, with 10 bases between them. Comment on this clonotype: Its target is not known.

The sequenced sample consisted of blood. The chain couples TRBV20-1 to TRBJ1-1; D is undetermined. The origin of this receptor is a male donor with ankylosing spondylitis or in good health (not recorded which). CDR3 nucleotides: TGCAGTGCTAGAGATCGCAGGCCCAACACTGAAGCTTTCTTT. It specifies CSARDRRPNTEAFF.